A selection of T cell receptor beta chains follows, all from one sample in a study of shared clonotypes between healthy human individuals. Profiling relied on immunoSEQ multiplex PCR, and the TCRdb table lists in-frame clones only, not all of them. The table lists a few million clones, about 92% of them singletons, with about 0.39% in the top ten. The specimen sequenced was naive CD4+ T cells from PBMCs. The receptors here all came from a man aged 18 to 30 in good health. Some clones in this sample may be carry-over from other donors' samples. CDR3s include the opening cysteine and the closing phenylalanine or tryptophan. D genes are given only for firm matches. Clone size is shown for a subset of rows, as once, few, many or a class of expanded clone.

d_gene	v_gene	abundance	j_gene	CDR3aa	CDR3nt
TRBD1	TRBV9	NA	TRBJ2-5	CASSASGGRETQYF	TGTGCCAGCAGCGCGTCAGGGGGCAGGGAGACCCAGTACTTC
TRBD2	TRBV7-9	NA	TRBJ2-2	CASSLALAGERYGELFF	TGTGCCAGCAGCTTAGCACTAGCGGGGGAGAGATACGGGGAGCTGTTTTTT
TRBD1	TRBV5-1	NA	TRBJ2-7	CASSRGQGGSFYEQYF	TGCGCCAGCAGCCGAGGACAGGGGGGATCTTTTTACGAGCAGTACTTC
TRBD2	TRBV7-3	NA	TRBJ2-1	CASSLIGLAGGVQFF	TGTGCCAGCAGCTTAATAGGACTAGCGGGAGGGGTGCAGTTCTTC
NA	TRBV6-6	NA	TRBJ2-7	CASSYSAGGINEQYF	TGTGCCAGCAGTTACTCGGCCGGAGGGATTAACGAGCAGTACTTC
TRBD1	TRBV2	NA	TRBJ2-7	CASSEQGARDEQYF	TGTGCCAGCAGTGAACAGGGGGCAAGGGACGAGCAGTACTTC
NA	TRBV14	NA	TRBJ1-2	CASSASPLPGGYTF	TGTGCCAGCAGCGCCTCCCCTCTTCCGGGGGGCTACACCTTC
NA	TRBV27	NA	TRBJ2-7	CASSPRGALYEQYF	TGTGCCAGCTCCCCCCGGGGGGCTCTGTACGAGCAGTACTTC
TRBD1	TRBV25-1	NA	TRBJ1-2	CASSSTGWGDGYTF	TGTGCCAGCAGTTCGACAGGGTGGGGGGATGGCTACACCTTC
TRBD2	TRBV19	NA	TRBJ2-3	CASSAGLAAATDTQYF	TGTGCCAGTAGTGCGGGACTAGCGGCAGCCACAGATACGCAGTATTTT
TRBD1	TRBV5-6	once	TRBJ1-3	CASSPELPGQGAPGNTIYF	TGTGCCAGCAGCCCCGAACTTCCGGGACAGGGGGCGCCTGGAAACACCATATATTTT
NA	TRBV19	NA	TRBJ2-2	CASTHQGGDAGELFF	TGTGCCAGTACCCACCAGGGGGGAGATGCCGGGGAGCTGTTTTTT
NA	TRBV5-1	NA	TRBJ2-2	CASSSTRGANTGELFF	TGCGCCAGCAGCTCTACCCGGGGAGCGAACACCGGGGAGCTGTTTTTT
NA	TRBV7-2	NA	TRBJ2-1	CASSFILGTGGPEQFF	TGTGCCAGCAGCTTTATTCTTGGGACTGGGGGACCTGAGCAGTTCTTC
NA	TRBV30	NA	TRBJ1-5	CAWSDVNPNQPQHF	TGTGCCTGGAGTGATGTCAACCCAAATCAGCCCCAGCATTTT
NA	TRBV20-1	NA	TRBJ2-3	CSARDRDTQYF	TGCAGTGCTAGAGATAGAGATACGCAGTATTTT
TRBD1	TRBV4-3	NA	TRBJ2-7	CASSQSGTGIYEQYF	TGCGCCAGCAGCCAGTCCGGGACAGGGATATACGAGCAGTACTTC
TRBD2	TRBV28	NA	TRBJ2-2	CASSVTSGTFGELFF	TGTGCCAGCAGCGTGACTAGCGGGACATTCGGGGAGCTGTTTTTT
NA	TRBV2	NA	TRBJ1-1	CASSGLIPEAFF	TGTGCCAGCAGTGGTTTGATTCCCGAAGCTTTCTTT
NA	TRBV6-1	once	TRBJ2-2	CATKKGLNTGELFF	TGTGCCACCAAGAAGGGTTTGAACACCGGGGAGCTGTTTTTT